One sample yielded the 20 T cell receptor beta chains listed below, sequenced in a study of glioma-infiltrating T cells after dendritic cell vaccination. Only in-frame clones appear in the TCRdb table, and some are missing; sequencing was by immunoSEQ multiplex PCR. The data show more than 95,000 clones, around 90% seen once. The time point denotes: after dendritic cell vaccination, including at tumor progression/relapse. Sample: blood, taken after dendritic cell vaccination. These receptors originate from a human donor with glioblastoma.

The chain carries TRBV7-9 and TRBJ2-5; possible D gene TRBD2, 5 bases. The CDR3 contains 14 residues. Trimming removed 5 bases at V and 4 bases at J, with 14 bases between. Germline CDR1 and CDR2: SEHNR and FQNEAQ (reference sequence). The CDR3 DNA sequence: TGTGCCAGCAGCGGCGGGCCCTTGGGAGAGACCCAGTACTTC. Its protein product is CASSGGPLGETQYF.

The chain has TRBV5-4 and TRBJ2-1; D might be TRBD2 (7 bases). The CDR3 loop spans 20 amino acids. Trimming shortened V by 0 bases and J by 4 bases, and 26 bases separated the two germline ends. The germline gives CDR1 SGHNT, CDR2 YYREEE (reference sequence). CDR3 DNA sequence: TGTGCCAGCAGCTTGGATGTTTTAGCGGTGCGGGGGCCCTCTTACAATGAGCAGTTCTTC. Translated: CASSLDVLAVRGPSYNEQFF. Drawing the rest from reference TRBV5-4 and TRBJ2-1, the complete variable domain is ETGVTQSPTHLIKTRGQQVTLRCSSQSGHNTVSWYQQALGQGPQFIFQYYREEENGRGNFPPRFSGLQFPNYSSELNVNALELDDSALYLCASSLDVLAVRGPSYNEQFFGPGTRLTVL.

This clone was detected once. The chain joins TRBV5-1 to TRBJ1-6; 8 positions match TRBD1. Germline CDR1 reads SGHRS; CDR2 reads YFSETQ. With V trimmed by 4 bases and J by 7 bases, 10 bases remained unmatched. The CDR3 is 16 residues long. CDR3 coding DNA: TGCGCCAGCAGCGCGACAGGGGAGACGAGGAATTCACCCCTCCACTTT. This gives the protein CASSATGETRNSPLHF.

V usage is TRBV9 and J usage is TRBJ2-7; the match to TRBD1 covers 9 bases. Germline values: CDR1 SGDLS, CDR2 YYNGEE. The junction had 3 bases not matched to a gene; V was cut back by 0 bases and J by 5 bases. The CDR3 sequence is 14 residues long. The CDR3 nucleotides are TGTGCCAGCAGCGTAGGACAGGGGGGAAACGAGCAGTACTTC. Its translation is CASSVGQGGNEQYF.

V is TRBV6-1 and J is TRBJ2-1, with 11 bases that match TRBD2. In germline, CDR1 is MNHNS, CDR2 SASEGT. CDR3 length equals 13 residues. After removal of 3 bases from V and 8 bases from J, the junction contained 0 bases not matched to a gene. CDR3 residues: CASSETSGDEQFF. CDR3 in DNA: TGTGCCAGCAGTGAGACTAGCGGGGATGAGCAGTTCTTC.

V usage is TRBV7-3 and J usage is TRBJ1-1; a weak D match, TRBD1 (5 bases). The CDR3 loop spans 13 amino acids. Per the germline V gene, CDR1 is SGHTA and CDR2 is FQGTGA. Trimming took off 5 bases at V and 5 bases at J, with 12 bases between the two ends. CDR3 sequence reads: CASSPGGGTEAFF. The CDR3 DNA follows: TGTGCCAGCAGCCCCGGGGGGGGGACTGAAGCTTTCTTT.

The gene calls are TRBV6-6 and TRBJ2-7, with TRBD2 matching 14 bases. The CDR3 covers 15 residues. Germline V lookup: CDR1 MNHNY, CDR2 SVGAGI (reference sequence). After removal of 6 bases from V and 7 bases from J, the junction contained 8 bases not matched to a gene. DNA for the CDR3: TGTGCCAGCAGACCGCCGACTAGCGGGAGGGGTGAGCAGTACTTC. This translates into CASRPPTSGRGEQYF.

The chain carries TRBV30 and TRBJ1-1; 7 bases map to TRBD1. Germline CDR1 and CDR2: GTSNPN and SVGIG (reference sequence). This CDR3 comprises 13 residues. V shed 1 base and J 9 bases; nucleotides not matched to a gene: 8. The chain's CDR3 is CAWSGTRQGQAFF. The CDR3 DNA follows: TGTGCCTGGAGTGGAACCCGACAGGGCCAAGCTTTCTTT.

This chain joins TRBV6-6 and TRBJ2-2; TRBD1 matches 9 bases. The CDR3 is 16 residues long. J was trimmed by 5 bases and V by 5 bases; bases with no gene match: 9. CDR1 MNHNY and CDR2 SVGAGI come from the germline V gene (reference sequence). CDR3 sequence (DNA): TGTGCCAGCAGTGCCCAGGGACAGGGAGGGACCGGGGAGCTGTTTTTT. Translating gives CASSAQGQGGTGELFF.

Worth noting for this clone: One end of the junction fails to match germline, which may point to a read error. The chain employs TRBV5-1 and TRBJ2-5; TRBD2 is a possible D gene (5 bases). The CDR3 has 14 amino acids. Germline V gene data show CDR1 as SGHRS and CDR2 as YFSETQ. As DNA, the CDR3 is TGCGCCAGCAGCTCCCCCGGAGGAGCGGAGAGCCAGTACTTC. Encoded protein: CASSSPGGAESQYF.

The V and J genes are TRBV13 and TRBJ2-7, with 9 bases identical to TRBD2. CDR1 is PRHDT, CDR2 FYEKMQ, per germline (reference sequence). With 6 bases clipped from V and 3 bases from J, the junction kept 3 bases outside the gene matches. This CDR3 spans 13 amino acids. The CDR3 nucleotides are TGTGCCAGCAGTTTTAGCGGGAGCTACGAGCAGTACTTC. Encoded protein: CASSFSGSYEQYF.

A single count supports this clone. The V gene is TRBV30, the J gene TRBJ1-1; tentatively, D is TRBD1 (6 bases). Germline loops: CDR1 GTSNPN, CDR2 SVGIG (reference sequence). The CDR3 contains 11 residues. Trimming pared 5 bases from V and 5 bases from J, leaving 9 bases between. CDR3 nucleotide sequence: TGTGCCTGGGATCAGGGGACTGAAGCTTTCTTT. Amino acid sequence: CAWDQGTEAFF.

V gene TRBV5-1 combines with J gene TRBJ2-6; 10 bases fit TRBD2. CDR1 is SGHRS and CDR2 is YFSETQ in the germline V gene. Trimming removed 1 base from V and 3 bases from J; junction bases left unmatched: 1. The CDR3 has 16 amino acids. The CDR3 region has the DNA TGCGCCAGCAGCTTGACTAGCGGGGATGGGGCCAACGTCCTGACTTTC. This encodes CASSLTSGDGANVLTF.

The chain couples TRBV6-1 to TRBJ2-7; TRBD1 might be the D (6 bases). Germline CDR1 MNHNS, CDR2 SASEGT. The CDR3 runs 13 residues. The V gene lost 8 bases and the J gene lost 5 bases, with 16 bases spanning the gap. The CDR3 DNA reads TGTGCCAGCGGCCACAGGGATCGCGACGAGCAGTACTTC. This encodes CASGHRDRDEQYF.

The chain is built from TRBV18 and TRBJ2-7, with 10 bases that match TRBD2. V shed 3 bases and J 5 bases; nucleotides not matched to a gene: 7. Germline-derived CDR1 and CDR2 are KGHSH and LQKENI. The CDR3 runs to 15 residues. As DNA, the CDR3 is TGTGCCAGCTCACCCGGGACTAGCGTGCTCCACGAGCAGTACTTC. Translation gives CASSPGTSVLHEQYF.

This chain connects TRBV5-1 to TRBJ2-1; D unclear. The germline V and J ends were trimmed by 4 bases and 6 bases, with 11 bases remaining between them. Germline V gives CDR1 SGHRS, CDR2 YFSETQ. CDR3 length: 13 amino acids. The CDR3 here is CASSPEIGNEQFF. Written as DNA, the CDR3 is TGCGCCAGCAGCCCGGAGATCGGCAATGAGCAGTTCTTC.

V and J are TRBV7-2 and TRBJ2-6; D is uncertain. CDR1 is SGHTA and CDR2 is FQGNSA in the germline V gene. Trimming cost V 2 bases and J 1 base, with 3 bases left between them. The CDR3 has 14 amino acids. The CDR3 here is CASSLPSGANVLTF. As DNA, the CDR3 is TGTGCCAGCAGCTTACCATCTGGGGCCAACGTCCTGACTTTC.

This sequence joins TRBV11-3 and TRBJ1-1, with D possibly being TRBD1 (6 bases). Trimming took off 0 bases at V and 9 bases at J, with 17 bases between the two ends. In germline, CDR1 is SGHNT, CDR2 YENEEA. This CDR3 region has 15 residues. CDR3 protein: CASSLEGGRGRQAFF. The CDR3 nucleotides are TGTGCCAGCAGCTTAGAGGGGGGGCGCGGCCGCCAAGCTTTCTTT.

This rearrangement joins TRBV27 to TRBJ2-7, with D maybe TRBD1 (6 bases). V was pared by 7 bases and J by 5 bases, with 12 bases between. Germline V gives CDR1 MNHEY, CDR2 SMNVEV (reference sequence). The CDR3 is 12 residues long. CDR3 protein: CASTDRYNEQYF. The CDR3 bases are TGTGCCAGCACCGACAGGTACAACGAGCAGTACTTC.

V usage is TRBV30 and J usage is TRBJ1-2; 9 positions agree with TRBD1. CDR1 and CDR2 (germline): GTSNPN, SVGIG (reference sequence). The V and J ends lost 2 bases and 5 bases, in that order; junction bases with no gene match: 3. The CDR3 has 13 residues. CDR3: CAWSTGGGYGYTF. CDR3 in DNA: TGTGCCTGGAGTACAGGGGGCGGGTATGGCTACACCTTC.